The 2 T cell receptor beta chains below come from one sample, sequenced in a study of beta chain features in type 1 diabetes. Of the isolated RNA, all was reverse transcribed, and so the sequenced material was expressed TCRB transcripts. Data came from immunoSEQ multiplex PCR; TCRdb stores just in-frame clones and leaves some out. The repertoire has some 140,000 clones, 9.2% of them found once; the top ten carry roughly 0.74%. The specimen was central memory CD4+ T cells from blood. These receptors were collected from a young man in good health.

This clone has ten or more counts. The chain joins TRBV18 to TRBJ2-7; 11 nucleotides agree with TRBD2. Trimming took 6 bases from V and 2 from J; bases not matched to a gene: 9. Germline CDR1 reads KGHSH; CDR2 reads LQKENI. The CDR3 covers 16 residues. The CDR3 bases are TGTGCCAGCTCGCTAGACCTAGCGGGGGGAACCTACGAGCAGTACTTC. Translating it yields CASSLDLAGGTYEQYF.

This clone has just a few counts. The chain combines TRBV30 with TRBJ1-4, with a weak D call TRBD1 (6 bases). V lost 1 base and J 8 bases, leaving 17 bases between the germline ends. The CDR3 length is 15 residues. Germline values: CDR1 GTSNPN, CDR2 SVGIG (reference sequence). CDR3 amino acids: CAWSETGTGLEKLFF. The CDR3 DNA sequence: TGTGCCTGGAGTGAAACAGGGACCGGATTAGAAAAACTGTTTTTT.